Presented here are 20 T cell receptor beta chains from one specimen sequenced in a study of blood T cell repertoires in COVID-19 (dated by TCRdb to 2018 to 2021). Library preparation used the immunoSEQ multiplex PCR assay. Held by TCRdb, this immuneACCESS table contains in-frame sequences only and omits some clones. Under half of the omission traces to an unresolved V gene where checked; the cause of the rest is unknown. The sample table records about 210,000 clones; about 81% of these occur just once. The ten top clones hold approximately 9.2% of the sample. The sequencing sample was made of PBMCs or T cells enriched from blood (not recorded which). These receptors were obtained from a man in his forties who had recovered from COVID-19.

The chain links TRBV4-1 to TRBJ2-3; no reliable D call. Trimming took 1 base from V and 2 from J, leaving 10 bases between them. CDR1 is MGHRA, CDR2 YSYEKL, per germline. CDR3 length equals 15 residues. CDR3 in amino acids: CASSQVSFTTDTQYF. The DNA for the CDR3 is TGCGCCAGCAGCCAAGTTAGTTTTACCACAGATACGCAGTATTTT.

This clone was seen more than once but under ten times. The chain recombines TRBV12-5 with TRBJ2-5, with 10 bases matching TRBD1. The J segment lost 4 bases and the V segment lost 4 bases, leaving 6 bases of the junction unmatched. The CDR3 length is 15 residues. CDR1 is LGHNT, CDR2 FRNRAP, per germline. Here the CDR3 reads CASGSGTGVGETQYF. The CDR3 nucleotides are TGTGCTAGTGGTTCCGGGACAGGGGTAGGAGAGACCCAGTACTTC. The whole variable domain, remainder taken from reference TRBV12-5 and TRBJ2-5, is DARVTQTPRHKVTEMGQEVTMRCQPILGHNTVFWYRQTMMQGLELLAYFRNRAPLDDSGMPKDRFSAEMPDATLATLKIQPSEPRDSAVYFCASGSGTGVGETQYFGPGTRLLVL.

The chain links TRBV5-4 to TRBJ1-3; a weak D match, TRBD1 (5 bases). The CDR3 loop spans 15 amino acids. V shed 3 bases and J shed 4 bases, with 14 bases lying between them. CDR1 and CDR2 from the germline V gene are SGHNT and YYREEE (reference sequence). The CDR3 here is CASSSWAGPGNTIYF. CDR3 DNA sequence: TGTGCCAGCAGCTCCTGGGCAGGGCCCGGAAACACCATATATTTT.

The V call is TRBV27, the J call TRBJ2-7; a weak D match, TRBD2 (5 bases). The CDR3 has 15 amino acids. V gave up 6 bases and J gave up 3 bases, with 18 bases separating them. From germline, CDR1 is MNHEY and CDR2 SMNVEV (reference sequence). The CDR3 protein is CASSAGAGLYYEQYF. The CDR3 bases are TGTGCCAGCAGCGCCGGTGCGGGTCTTTACTACGAGCAGTACTTC.

The chain is built from TRBV6-5 and TRBJ2-1, with D possibly being TRBD2 (5 bases). V was cut by 0 bases and J by 3 bases, with 12 bases left in between. The CDR3 loop spans 16 amino acids. The germline CDR1 and CDR2 sequences are MNHEY and SVGAGI. This CDR3 is CASSYSPRAVYNEQFF. The CDR3 bases are TGTGCCAGCAGTTACTCTCCCCGAGCGGTCTACAATGAGCAGTTCTTC.

DNA of the CDR3: TGTGCCAGCAGTCAATCAGGGACTAGCGGGGGGTACTTC. Translated, it gives CASSQSGTSGGYF. The V gene is TRBV27, the J gene TRBJ2-4; 14 nucleotides line up with TRBD2. The CDR3 loop spans 13 amino acids. The germline V gene has CDR1 MNHEY and CDR2 SMNVEV (reference sequence). The V and J ends lost 5 bases and 15 bases, in that order; junction bases with no gene match: 6.

This clone was detected only a few times. The chain employs TRBV19 and TRBJ1-5; 8 nucleotides agree with TRBD1. CDR1 and CDR2 (germline): LNHDA, SQIVND (reference sequence). The CDR3 is 16 residues long. V shed 5 bases and J 2 bases; nucleotides not matched to a gene: 8. This CDR3 is CASSFAGGLGNQPQHF. In DNA, the CDR3 is TGTGCCAGTAGTTTTGCAGGGGGCCTGGGCAATCAGCCCCAGCATTTT.

The rearrangement uses TRBV6-5 and TRBJ2-3; D perhaps matches TRBD2 (5 bases). The germline V and J ends were trimmed by 6 bases and 7 bases, with 11 bases remaining between them. Germline lookup yields CDR1 MNHEY and CDR2 SVGAGI. This CDR3 comprises 12 residues. The CDR3 nucleotides are TGTGCCAGCAGCCTGGACTCGTATACGCAGTATTTT. It encodes CASSLDSYTQYF.

The gene calls are TRBV7-8 and TRBJ2-7; D not certain. Germline assignment: CDR1 SGHVS and CDR2 FQNEAQ. The germline V and J ends were trimmed by 5 bases and 6 bases, with 8 bases remaining between them. This CDR3 contains 11 residues. The CDR3 bases are TGTGCCAGCAGCCCTAAAATCGAGCAGTACTTC. It specifies CASSPKIEQYF.

This chain joins TRBV7-9 and TRBJ1-2; D is unclear. Trimming took 1 base from V and 1 from J, leaving 16 bases between them. Germline V CDR1 and CDR2: SEHNR, FQNEAQ (reference sequence). This CDR3 is built from 17 residues. In DNA, the CDR3 is TGTGCCAGCAGCTTAGGCGCAACTCGGCGGGATAACTATGGCTACACCTTC. Translated, it gives CASSLGATRRDNYGYTF.

The V gene is TRBV2, the J gene TRBJ1-1; the D gene is possibly TRBD1 (5 bases). The CDR3 has 14 residues. Germline V lookup: CDR1 SNHLY, CDR2 FYNNEI. Trimming shortened V by 2 bases and J by 0 bases, and 7 bases separated the two germline ends. The CDR3 sequence: CASSEQGLNTEAFF. In DNA form, the CDR3 reads TGTGCCAGCAGTGAACAGGGTTTGAACACTGAAGCTTTCTTT.

J is TRBJ2-4 and V is TRBV5-1; 8 nucleotides agree with TRBD1. The CDR3 runs to 14 residues. From germline, CDR1 is SGHRS and CDR2 YFSETQ. Germline trimming cut 4 bases from V and 3 bases from J; bases unmatched to any gene: 3. CDR3 residues: CASSPGTGKNIQYF. The CDR3 DNA sequence: TGCGCCAGCAGCCCCGGGACAGGCAAAAACATTCAGTACTTC.

V and J are TRBV11-2 and TRBJ2-7; TRBD2 aligns across 8 bases. Looked up from germline, CDR1 is SGHAT and CDR2 is FQNNGV. The ends lost 4 bases at V and 5 bases at J; junction bases unmatched: 22. The CDR3 length is 19 residues. CDR3 region: CASSSPRDSGNHHSDEQYF. The DNA for the CDR3 is TGTGCCAGCAGCTCCCCCCGTGATAGCGGGAACCATCACAGCGACGAGCAGTACTTC.

This clone appeared many times. This chain uses TRBV9 with TRBJ2-3; D might be TRBD2 (5 bases). The CDR3 totals 16 residues. Germline V gene sequence: CDR1 SGDLS, CDR2 YYNGEE. Trimming stripped 2 bases from V and 1 base from J, with 14 bases between. The CDR3 DNA follows: TGTGCCAGCAGCGTTCTTCCCACTAGTGGCACAGATACGCAGTATTTT. Protein product: CASSVLPTSGTDTQYF. The whole variable domain, filled in from reference TRBV9 and TRBJ2-3, reads DSGVTQTPKHLITATGQRVTLRCSPRSGDLSVYWYQQSLDQGLQFLIQYYNGEERAKGNILERFSAQQFPDLHSELNLSSLELGDSALYFCASSVLPTSGTDTQYFGPGTRLTVL.

The V and J genes are TRBV5-1 and TRBJ2-3; maybe TRBD2 (7 bases). The germline CDR1 and CDR2 sequences are SGHRS and YFSETQ. With 0 bases removed from V and 0 bases from J, the gap between germline ends came to 11 bases. The CDR3 runs 16 residues. DNA for the CDR3: TGCGCCAGCAGCTTGGTGCGGGGGCGTAGCACAGATACGCAGTATTTT. It specifies CASSLVRGRSTDTQYF.

The chain recombines TRBV19 with TRBJ1-5; no clear D. This CDR3 comprises 15 residues. The germline CDR1 and CDR2 sequences are LNHDA and SQIVND (reference sequence). Deletions cut 5 bases from V and 0 bases from J, with 11 bases between. CDR3 bases: TGTGCCAGTAGTCTTACAATTAATAGCAATCAGCCCCAGCATTTT. This gives the protein CASSLTINSNQPQHF.

The chain combines TRBV11-2 with TRBJ1-2, with a possible D match to TRBD1 (6 bases). This CDR3 contains 15 residues. V gave up 0 bases and J gave up 4 bases, with 12 bases separating them. Germline loops: CDR1 SGHAT, CDR2 FQNNGV. DNA of the CDR3: TGTGCCAGCAGCTTAGACAGGGGTTGGTTCTATGGCTACACCTTC. Translation gives CASSLDRGWFYGYTF. Supplemented by reference TRBV11-2 and TRBJ1-2, the full variable domain reads EAGVAQSPRYKIIEKRQSVAFWCNPISGHATLYWYQQILGQGPKLLIQFQNNGVVDDSQLPKDRFSAERLKGVDSTLKIQPAKLEDSAVYLCASSLDRGWFYGYTFGSGTRLTVV.

The chain joins TRBV5-1 to TRBJ2-3, with D perhaps TRBD2 (6 bases). CDR1 is SGHRS, CDR2 YFSETQ, per germline. The CDR3 consists of 14 residues. Deletions cut 5 bases from V and 4 bases from J, with 14 bases between. CDR3 region: CASSRDFYSDTQYF. CDR3 coding DNA: TGCGCCAGCAGTAGGGACTTCTACTCAGATACGCAGTATTTT.

The chain carries TRBV5-1 and TRBJ2-1, with 7 bases identical to TRBD1. J was trimmed by 2 bases and V by 4 bases; bases with no gene match: 6. The germline gives CDR1 SGHRS, CDR2 YFSETQ. This CDR3 region has 15 residues. The CDR3 DNA reads TGCGCCAGCAGCCAATCCGGGACAGCCTACAATGAGCAGTTCTTC. It encodes CASSQSGTAYNEQFF.

This sequence joins TRBV3-1 (or the pseudogene TRBV3-2) and TRBJ2-5, with TRBD2 matching over 10 bases. Germline assignment: CDR1 LGHDT and CDR2 YNNKEL (reference sequence). V was clipped by 6 bases and J by 4 bases; unmatched bases: 8. The CDR3 has 15 residues. The CDR3 loop is CASRLSGRAGETQYF. Here the CDR3 DNA reads TGTGCCAGCAGACTCAGCGGGAGGGCCGGAGAGACCCAGTACTTC.